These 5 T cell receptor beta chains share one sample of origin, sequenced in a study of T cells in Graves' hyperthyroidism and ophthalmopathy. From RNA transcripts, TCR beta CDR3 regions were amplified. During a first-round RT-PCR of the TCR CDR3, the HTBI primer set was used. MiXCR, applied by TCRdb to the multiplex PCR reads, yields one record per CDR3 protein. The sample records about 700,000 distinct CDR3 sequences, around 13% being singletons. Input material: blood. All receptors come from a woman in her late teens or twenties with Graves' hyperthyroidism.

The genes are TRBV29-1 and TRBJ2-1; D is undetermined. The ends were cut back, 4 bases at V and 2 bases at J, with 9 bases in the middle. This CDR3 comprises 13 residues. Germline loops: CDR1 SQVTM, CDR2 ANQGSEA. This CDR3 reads CSVVPLPYNEQFF. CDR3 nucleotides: TGCAGCGTTGTTCCGCTGCCCTACAATGAGCAGTTCTTC.

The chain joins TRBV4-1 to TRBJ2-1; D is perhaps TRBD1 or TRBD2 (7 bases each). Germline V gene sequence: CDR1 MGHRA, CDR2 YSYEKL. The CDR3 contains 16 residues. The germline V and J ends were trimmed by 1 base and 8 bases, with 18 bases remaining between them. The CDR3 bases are TGCGCCAGCAGCCAAGTCCGCAGGGGGGGAGGTCATGAGCAGTTCTTC. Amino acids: CASSQVRRGGGHEQFF.

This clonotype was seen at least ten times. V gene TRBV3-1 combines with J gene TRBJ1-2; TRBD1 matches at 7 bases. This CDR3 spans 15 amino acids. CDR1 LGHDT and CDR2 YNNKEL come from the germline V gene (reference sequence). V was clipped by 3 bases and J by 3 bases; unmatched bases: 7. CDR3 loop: CASSQGYGTDYGYTF. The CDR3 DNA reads TGTGCCAGCAGCCAGGGATACGGGACAGACTATGGCTACACCTTC.

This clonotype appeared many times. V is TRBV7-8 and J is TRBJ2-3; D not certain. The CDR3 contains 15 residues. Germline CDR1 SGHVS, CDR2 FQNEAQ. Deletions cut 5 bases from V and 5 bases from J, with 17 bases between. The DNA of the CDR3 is TGTGCCAGCAGCCCCCGAAAAGGGCTTAGAGATACGCAGTATTTT. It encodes CASSPRKGLRDTQYF.

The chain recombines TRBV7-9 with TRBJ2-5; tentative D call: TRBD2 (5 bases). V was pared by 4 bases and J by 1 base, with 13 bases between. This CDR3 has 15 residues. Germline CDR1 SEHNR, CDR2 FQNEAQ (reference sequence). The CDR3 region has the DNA TGTGCCAGCAGCTCCGCGGTCGGGGTCCAAGAGACCCAGTACTTC. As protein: CASSSAVGVQETQYF.